This T cell receptor (beta chain) comes out of a study of T cell repertoires in cytomegalovirus infection. The CDR3 extends over 15 amino acids. V lost 3 bases and J lost 4; bases outside the gene matches: 6. Per germline, CDR1 MDHEN and CDR2 SYDVKM. A single count supports this clonotype. As yet, its antigen is unknown. MiXCR, applied by TCRdb to the reads, yields one record per CDR3 protein. The profile covers about 770,000 distinct CDR3 sequences, with 25% to 30% appearing a single time and roughly 14% taken by the ten largest. The material sequenced was cultured CD8+ T cells from PBMCs, taken from culture after CMV antigen stimulation. The chain couples TRBV28 to TRBJ2-7; 10 bases map to TRBD1. The TCR originated in a human donor in good health (CMV status not recorded). Some clones in this sample may be carry-over from other donors' samples. CDR3 residues: CASSFGTGEGYEQYV. The CDR3 DNA reads TGTGCCAGCAGTTTTGGGACAGGGGAGGGGTACGAGCAGTACGTC.